The source of this T cell receptor beta chain is a study of blood T cell repertoires in COVID-19. Looking at the study overall: Sites in the United States, Italy and Spain provided acute and convalescent COVID-19 samples. PBMCs, B-cell-depleted T cells, or T cells provided the cDNA or gDNA that made up the material.

In terms of age and location, participants ranged from about 18 to 100 years and lived in approximately 26 US areas. Cohort allocation depended upon clinical history that participants reported. The V and J ends lost 1 base and 0 bases respectively, with 7 bases between them. CDR3 length: 16 residues. Germline lookup yields CDR1 MNHNS and CDR2 SASEGT. Produced via immunoSEQ multiplex PCR; TCRdb's table is partial and in-frame only. The sample records roughly 500,000 clones, around 85% being singletons. The clonotype comes from a woman aged 55-69 years who had recovered from COVID-19. The sequenced material came from PBMCs or T cells enriched from blood (not recorded which). The chain joins TRBV6-1 to TRBJ2-6; D is ambiguous. The CDR3 DNA sequence: TGTGCCAGCAGTGAAGGAGGCAGCTCTGGGGCCAACGTCCTGACTTTC. Translated, it gives CASSEGGSSGANVLTF.